Listed here are 10 T cell receptor beta chains from one sample, sequenced in a study of shared clonotypes between healthy human individuals. Here immunoSEQ multiplex PCR was the method, and the copy in TCRdb shows in-frame clones only, minus some. The sample yields 2.5 million or so clones, 85% to 95% seen once. The sequencing sample was made of naive CD4+ T cells sorted from blood. The subset here: CD45RA+ positively selected. The origin of the receptors is a man aged 18 to 30 in good health.

On this clone itself: Other DNA sequences in this specimen translate into the identical CDR3. CDR3 coding DNA: TGCGCCAGCAGGCAAGGAGGGAACACTGAAGCTTTCTTT. This encodes CASRQGGNTEAFF. The rearrangement uses TRBV5-1 and TRBJ1-1; D is ambiguous. Germline V gives CDR1 SGHRS, CDR2 YFSETQ. CDR3 size: 13 residues. V dropped 5 bases and J dropped 1 base, with 9 bases sitting between them.

This rearrangement joins TRBV18 to TRBJ2-1; unclear D gene. CDR1 KGHSH and CDR2 LQKENI come from the germline V gene. Trimming shortened V by 5 bases and J by 7 bases, and 6 bases separated the two germline ends. The CDR3 consists of 11 residues. Written as DNA, the CDR3 is TGTGCCAGCTCATCTATAAATGAGCAGTTCTTC. Translated, it gives CASSSINEQFF.

The V and J genes are TRBV27 and TRBJ2-7, with 9 bases that match TRBD2. V shed 4 bases and J 7 bases; nucleotides not matched to a gene: 14. The CDR3 length is 16 residues. Germline CDR1 reads MNHEY; CDR2 reads SMNVEV (reference sequence). CDR3 DNA: TGTGCCAGCAGTTCAACCGCCGGGACTAGCTCCCGGGAGCAGTACTTC. It specifies CASSSTAGTSSREQYF.

The genes are TRBV28 and TRBJ1-5, with D maybe TRBD1 (5 bases). The CDR3 length is 16 residues. Trimming left V 3 bases short and J 7 bases short, with 19 bases between. Per the germline V gene, CDR1 is MDHEN and CDR2 is SYDVKM. The CDR3 reads CASSLPRTWGNQPQHF. The CDR3 coding sequence is TGTGCCAGCAGTTTGCCCCGGACCTGGGGGAACCAGCCCCAGCATTTT.

The chain combines TRBV28 with TRBJ2-1; 9 bases align to TRBD2. CDR3 size: 15 residues. The V gene end was trimmed by 5 bases and the J gene end by 6 bases; junction bases not matched to a gene: 8. The germline CDR1 and CDR2 sequences are MDHEN and SYDVKM. CDR3 protein: CASSPASGATNEQFF. The CDR3 DNA follows: TGTGCCAGCAGTCCTGCTAGCGGGGCTACCAATGAGCAGTTCTTC.

Concerning this clone itself: A much larger clone sits a single nucleotide away, making a read error possible. Other DNA variants within this sample encode the same CDR3. The genes are TRBV5-4 and TRBJ2-7; D not resolved. CDR1 is SGHNT, CDR2 YYREEE, per germline (reference sequence). V gave up 3 bases and J gave up 1 base, with 2 bases separating them. CDR3 length: 11 residues. The CDR3 nucleotides are TGTGCCAGCAGCTCTTCCTACGAGCAGTACTTC. Translating it yields CASSSSYEQYF.

CDR3 amino acids: CASSERTSGDNEQFF. In DNA, the CDR3 is TGTGCCAGCAGCGAAAGGACTAGCGGGGACAATGAGCAGTTCTTC. The chain is built from TRBV7-3 and TRBJ2-1; 12 bases fit TRBD2. This CDR3 is built from 15 residues. The germline gives CDR1 SGHTA, CDR2 FQGTGA. Losses at the gene ends were 5 bases for V and 5 bases for J; bases not matched to a gene: 4.

V gene TRBV28 combines with J gene TRBJ1-1; TRBD1 is a possible D gene (5 bases). In germline, CDR1 is MDHEN, CDR2 SYDVKM. The CDR3 totals 16 residues. The V end was cut by 6 bases, the J end by 8 bases, with 25 bases between. CDR3 sequence reads: CASRPGTAGKEGEAFF. CDR3 nucleotide sequence: TGTGCCAGCAGACCCGGGACGGCGGGGAAGGAGGGGGAAGCTTTCTTT.

The rearrangement uses TRBV9 and TRBJ1-2; the match to TRBD1 covers 9 bases. This CDR3 is 17 amino acids long. Germline V gene lookup returns CDR1 SGDLS and CDR2 YYNGEE. Unmatched junction bases numbered 10, after V lost 2 bases and J lost 2 bases. For the CDR3, the DNA is TGTGCCAGCAGCGTGGGGGACAGGGAAATTGGGAACTATGGCTACACCTTC. Protein product: CASSVGDREIGNYGYTF.

This chain connects TRBV19 to TRBJ2-1; 9 nucleotides match TRBD2. Germline lookup yields CDR1 LNHDA and CDR2 SQIVND (reference sequence). This CDR3 has 16 amino acids. The ends lost 5 bases at V and 3 bases at J; junction bases unmatched: 8. The CDR3 reads CASSSGHSGSYNEQFF. CDR3 in DNA: TGTGCCAGTAGTTCCGGCCATAGCGGGAGCTACAATGAGCAGTTCTTC.